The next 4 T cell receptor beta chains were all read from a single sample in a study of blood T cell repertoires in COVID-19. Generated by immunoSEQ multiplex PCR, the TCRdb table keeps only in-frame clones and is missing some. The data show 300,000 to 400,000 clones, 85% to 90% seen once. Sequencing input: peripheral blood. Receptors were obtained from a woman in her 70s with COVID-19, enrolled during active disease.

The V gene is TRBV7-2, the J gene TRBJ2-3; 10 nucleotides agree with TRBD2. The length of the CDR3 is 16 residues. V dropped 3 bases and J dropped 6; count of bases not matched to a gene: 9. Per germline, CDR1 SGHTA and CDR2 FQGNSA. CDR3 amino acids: CASSFIAGGLMDTQYF. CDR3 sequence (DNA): TGTGCCAGCAGCTTCATAGCGGGGGGACTTATGGATACGCAGTATTTT.

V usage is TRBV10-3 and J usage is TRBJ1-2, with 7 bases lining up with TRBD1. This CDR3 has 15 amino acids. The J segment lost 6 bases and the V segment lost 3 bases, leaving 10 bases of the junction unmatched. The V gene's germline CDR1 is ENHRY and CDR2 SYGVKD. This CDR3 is CAISESRQGGNGYTF. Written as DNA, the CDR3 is TGTGCCATCAGTGAAAGTCGACAGGGAGGTAATGGCTACACCTTC.

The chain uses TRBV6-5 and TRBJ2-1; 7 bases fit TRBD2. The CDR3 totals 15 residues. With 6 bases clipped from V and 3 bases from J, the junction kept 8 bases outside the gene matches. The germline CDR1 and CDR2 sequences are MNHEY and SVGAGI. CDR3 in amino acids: CASRFDPSGYNEQFF. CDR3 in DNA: TGTGCCAGCAGATTCGATCCTAGCGGCTACAATGAGCAGTTCTTC.

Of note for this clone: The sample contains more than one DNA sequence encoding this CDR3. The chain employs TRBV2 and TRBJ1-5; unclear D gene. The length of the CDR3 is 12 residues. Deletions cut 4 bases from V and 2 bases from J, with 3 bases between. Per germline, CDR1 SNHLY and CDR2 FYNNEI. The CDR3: CASSGGNQPQHF. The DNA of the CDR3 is TGTGCCAGCAGTGGAGGCAATCAGCCCCAGCATTTT.